What follows is one TCR beta chain and its context. Its antigen remains unknown. Assay: immunoSEQ multiplex PCR; the TCRdb copy retains only in-frame clones and omits some. The repertoire holds tens of thousands of clones, with around 96% as singletons. These data originate in a study of graft-versus-host responses after intestinal transplantation. The CDR3 has 15 amino acids. Trimming removed 0 bases at V and 3 bases at J, with 10 bases between. Per the germline V gene, CDR1 is LNHDA and CDR2 is SQIVND (reference sequence). The sequencing used unstimulated CD8+ T cells sorted from spleen or lymph node cells, collected before transplant. The V and J genes are TRBV19 and TRBJ2-3; the D gene is possibly TRBD1 (6 bases). This clonotype originated in a human donor who was the organ donor for an intestinal transplant. The CDR3 loop reads CASSIDLGATDTQYF. DNA for the CDR3: TGTGCCAGTAGTATAGATCTGGGGGCTACAGATACGCAGTATTTT.